This T cell receptor beta chain derives from a study of tumor-infiltrating lymphocytes in primary liver carcinoma. Study-level points and caveats: Reduced overlap was seen in tumor-adjacent and tumor-blood pairs versus tumor region pairs. Tumors carried a top-250-clone fraction significantly exceeding that of blood (p = 0.039).

Co-extracted RNA and DNA came from roughly 20-30 mg of unsorted bulk tissue. These patients lived with chronic HBV infection and had never been treated. There were over 85% viable tumor cells in every single sample of tumor. V lost 4 bases, J lost 4 bases, and 15 bases lay in between. The CDR3 contains 15 residues. In germline, CDR1 is MNHNS, CDR2 SASEGT. This clonotype counts as medium-sized (0.01 to 0.1%). Its cognate antigen is unknown. Production of TCR beta cDNA used roughly 480 ng total RNA together with a constant-region primer. Slightly modified ARM-PCR with three nested multiplex PCR rounds yielded TCR beta libraries. Both of the initial two PCR rounds ran for approximately 10 cycles and employed TRBV1-TRBV30 forward primers alongside a C-beta reverse primer. TCRdb analysed the multiplex PCR reads with MiXCR anew, one entry per CDR3 protein. The sample gives 99,000 or so distinct CDR3 sequences, roughly 80% of which show up once; approximately 21% is in the top ten.

V is TRBV6-1 and J is TRBJ2-3, with D perhaps TRBD2 (6 bases). The specimen sequenced was liver tumor tissue from sampling region 3. The subset is: tumor region T3, left-lateral pole. The receptor's source is a man aged 40-49 years with primary liver carcinoma and hepatitis B virus infection. The DNA of the CDR3 is TGTGCCAGCAGTGTTCGGGGGAATGGAGCAGATACGCAGTATTTT. Encoded protein: CASSVRGNGADTQYF.